The clone carrying this TCR beta chain was observed at least ten times. The target antigen is unknown. Patients with ophthalmopathy all had a Clinical Activity Score of at least 3, a NOSPECS grade of at least 4 and duration under 3 months. This entry is derived from a study of T cells in Graves' hyperthyroidism and ophthalmopathy. Findings and caveats of the study: Using 13 V-J features, a model discriminated ophthalmopathy from stable hyperthyroidism.

TCR beta CDR3 regions were amplified from RNA transcripts. First-round RT-PCR with HTBI primers amplified the TCR CDR3 region. TCRdb recomputed calls from the multiplex PCR reads with MiXCR, one row per CDR3 protein. This sample has about 410,000 distinct CDR3 sequences, with roughly 15% found just once. The sequence was obtained from a woman aged 25 to 45 with Graves' ophthalmopathy. The material sequenced was blood.

The CDR3 is CASSEAMGGPGELFF. CDR3 sequence (DNA): TGTGCCAGCAGTGAAGCAATGGGCGGTCCCGGGGAGCTGTTTTTT. This chain connects TRBV2 to TRBJ2-2; no firm D call. CDR3 length equals 15 residues. Trimming took off 0 bases at V and 6 bases at J, with 11 bases between the two ends. CDR1 is SNHLY, CDR2 FYNNEI, per germline.